Reported below is one T cell receptor beta chain. Germline CDR1 and CDR2: MNHEY and SVGAGI. CDR3 length: 16 amino acids. V lost 0 bases, J lost 1 base, and 11 bases lay in between. Isolation yielded PBMCs, at least 7 million per sample, in every case. The authors ran a second PCR of 7 to 11 cycles using a sample-barcoded 5' primer and a J-beta primer mix. Via MiXCR, TCRdb re-called the 5' RACE reads, giving one row per CDR3 protein. The sample lists roughly 550,000 distinct CDR3 sequences, under 30% seen once, with roughly 9.4% in the top ten. The data derive from a study of blood T cells in healthy people across ages. These data also formed part of another study, on T cells of mothers and their children.

Source material: blood. The TCR originated in a boy between 10 and 17 years old in good health. The chain uses TRBV6-5 and TRBJ2-3; maybe TRBD1 (5 bases). The CDR3 protein is CASSYSVGVRTDTQYF. The CDR3 bases are TGTGCCAGCAGTTACTCTGTAGGGGTTCGCACAGATACGCAGTATTTT.